Listed here are 32 T cell receptor beta chains from one sample, sequenced in a study of shared clonotypes between healthy human individuals. The method was immunoSEQ multiplex PCR; TCRdb's version includes in-frame clones alone and lacks a portion of them. This sample carries 1.4 million to 1.5 million clones, roughly 96% of them seen once, and the ten largest clones take roughly 1.2%. Sequencing was performed on naive CD4+ T cells sorted from blood. Subset indicated: CD45RA+ positively selected. The receptors originated from a man aged 25-45 years in good health.

The gene calls are TRBV30 and TRBJ2-1, with D possibly being TRBD1 or TRBD2 (5 bases each). This CDR3 has 12 residues. The V and J ends lost 1 base and 9 bases respectively, with 10 bases between them. CDR1 and CDR2 from the germline V gene are GTSNPN and SVGIG (reference sequence). CDR3 nucleotide sequence: TGTGCCTGGAGTGGGGACGCCTTTGAGCAGTTCTTC. Its translation: CAWSGDAFEQFF.

This clone was detected once. The chain has TRBV13 and TRBJ2-5; a weak D match, TRBD1 (5 bases). Germline CDR1 PRHDT, CDR2 FYEKMQ (reference sequence). V was clipped by 5 bases and J by 0 bases, with 16 bases between them. CDR3 size: 16 residues. As DNA, the CDR3 is TGTGCCAGCAGCCCGCTGGGGCAGGCCTACCAAGAGACCCAGTACTTC. Protein: CASSPLGQAYQETQYF.

The chain has TRBV27 and TRBJ1-3; D is undetermined. V lost 5 bases and J 3 bases, leaving 11 bases between the germline ends. CDR1 is MNHEY and CDR2 is SMNVEV in the germline V gene (reference sequence). There are 14 residues in the CDR3. The DNA of the CDR3 is TGTGCCAGCAGTATTTCTGTTCGTGGAAACACCATATATTTT. Translating gives CASSISVRGNTIYF.

The V gene is TRBV10-1, the J gene TRBJ2-2; D uncertain. Germline CDR1 reads WNHNN; CDR2 reads SYGVQD (reference sequence). The CDR3 has 11 amino acids. V was cut by 4 bases and J by 8 bases, with 5 bases left in between. CDR3 DNA sequence: TGCGCCAGCAGTGCGACAGGGGAGCTGTTTTTT. Its protein is CASSATGELFF.

The rearrangement joins TRBV11-2 to TRBJ2-3; no clear D. With 5 bases removed from V and 10 bases from J, the gap between germline ends came to 22 bases. The CDR3 length is 15 residues. Germline V CDR1 and CDR2: SGHAT, FQNNGV. The DNA of the CDR3 is TGTGCCAGCAGCCCCCGGCCGGGCGGCCGGTTTTCGCAGTATTTT. Its translation: CASSPRPGGRFSQYF.

The chain links TRBV5-1 to TRBJ2-7; either TRBD1 or TRBD2 may fit D (5 bases each). Germline CDR1 and CDR2: SGHRS and YFSETQ. Trimming took off 0 bases at V and 0 bases at J, with 13 bases between the two ends. The CDR3 extends over 16 amino acids. The CDR3 region is CASSLASRGSSYEQYF. CDR3 in DNA: TGCGCCAGCAGCTTGGCCTCGAGGGGAAGCTCCTACGAGCAGTACTTC.

This clone was counted once. The gene calls are TRBV4-2 and TRBJ1-2; no definite D call. Trimming stripped 1 base from V and 2 bases from J, with 8 bases between. This CDR3 has 14 amino acids. Germline V gene lookup returns CDR1 LGHNA and CDR2 YNFKEQ. The CDR3 coding sequence is TGTGCCAGCAGCCAAGGTCACGGAAACTATGGCTACACCTTC. It codes for CASSQGHGNYGYTF.

The V call is TRBV28, the J call TRBJ2-7; 7 positions agree with TRBD1. From germline, CDR1 is MDHEN and CDR2 SYDVKM. The J segment lost 12 bases and the V segment lost 6 bases, leaving 11 bases of the junction unmatched. The CDR3 runs to 12 residues. The CDR3 region is CASRMNRGLSYF. The DNA for the CDR3 is TGTGCCAGCAGGATGAACAGGGGATTGTCGTACTTC.

Details on this clone: Different DNA sequences within this sample yield the same CDR3. The rearrangement joins TRBV4-1 to TRBJ2-1, with TRBD2 matching over 14 bases. Germline V gives CDR1 MGHRA, CDR2 YSYEKL. The CDR3 has 15 amino acids. V lost 4 bases and J lost 9; bases outside the gene matches: 5. In nucleotides, the CDR3 is TGCGCCAGCAGCCTGCCGGGACTAGCGGGAGTTGAGCAGTTCTTC. It specifies CASSLPGLAGVEQFF.

This CDR3 reads CAWSRNEQFF. CDR3 coding DNA: TGTGCCTGGAGTCGGAATGAGCAGTTCTTC. The rearrangement links TRBV30 to TRBJ2-1; the D is unclear. The CDR3 is 10 amino acids. The germline V gene encodes CDR1 GTSNPN and CDR2 SVGIG (reference sequence). V was trimmed by 2 bases and J by 7 bases, leaving 3 bases between them. Complete variable domain (other parts from reference TRBV30 and TRBJ2-1): SQTIHQWPATLVQPVGSPLSLECTVEGTSNPNLYWYRQAAGRGLQLLFYSVGIGQISSEVPQNLSASRPQDRQFILSSKKLLLSDSGFYLCAWSRNEQFFGPGTRLTVL.

The V call is TRBV5-1, the J call TRBJ2-3, with TRBD1 as a possible D gene (7 bases). Trimming removed 8 bases at V and 2 bases at J, with 18 bases between. Germline CDR1 is SGHRS and CDR2 is YFSETQ. This CDR3 has 15 residues. CDR3: CASGTEGAYTDTQYF. The CDR3 nucleotides read TGCGCCAGTGGGACGGAGGGGGCTTACACAGATACGCAGTATTTT.

This clone was recorded once. The chain joins TRBV6-6 to TRBJ1-2; 7 bases fit TRBD1. Germline V gene data show CDR1 as MNHNY and CDR2 as SVGAGI (reference sequence). Trimming at V came to 6 bases and at J to 3 bases, leaving 4 bases not matched to a gene. The CDR3 length is 13 residues. The CDR3 loop reads CASSFDRDYGYTF. In DNA form, the CDR3 reads TGTGCCAGCAGCTTCGACAGGGACTATGGCTACACCTTC.

As to this clone: The germline gene is not matched at one end of the junction; a read error may be the cause. The V and J genes are TRBV9 and TRBJ2-1; D unresolved. This CDR3 is built from 16 residues. Germline V gives CDR1 SGDLS, CDR2 YYNGEE. The chain's CDR3 is CASSVDQSSPYDEQFF. The CDR3 DNA reads TGTGCCAGCAGCGTAGACCAGAGTTCCCCCTACGATGAGCAGTTCTTC.

The J gene is TRBJ2-5, the V gene TRBV10-2, with 11 bases fitting TRBD2. This CDR3 is 15 amino acids long. The ends lost 5 bases at V and 5 bases at J; junction bases unmatched: 7. Germline-derived CDR1 and CDR2 are WSHSY and SAAADI. The CDR3 sequence: CASSLLAGGWETQYF. The CDR3 DNA sequence: TGCGCCAGCAGTCTCTTAGCGGGAGGGTGGGAGACCCAGTACTTC.

The CDR3 DNA is TGTGCCTCCGGACTAGCGGACAAAAACACCGGGGAGCTGTTTTTT. Amino acids: CASGLADKNTGELFF. The chain couples TRBV30 to TRBJ2-2; 10 nucleotides agree with TRBD2. Per germline, CDR1 GTSNPN and CDR2 SVGIG (reference sequence). There are 15 residues in the CDR3. V gave up 7 bases and J gave up 2 bases; unmatched junction bases: 7.

In its sample, this clone was seen once. The sample has other DNA sequences that encode this CDR3 too. The V gene is TRBV5-1, the J gene TRBJ2-5; D might be TRBD2 (6 bases). Germline lookup yields CDR1 SGHRS and CDR2 YFSETQ. V shed 0 bases and J shed 5 bases, with 11 bases lying between them. The CDR3 length is 14 residues. The CDR3: CASSLEGRGETQYF. As DNA, the CDR3 is TGCGCCAGCAGCTTGGAAGGACGGGGGGAGACCCAGTACTTC.

As regards this clone: Within the sample, other DNA sequences also encode this same CDR3. The chain is built from TRBV19 and TRBJ2-1; D uncertain. Trimming pared 3 bases from V and 4 bases from J, leaving 10 bases between. The CDR3 extends over 14 amino acids. Germline values: CDR1 LNHDA, CDR2 SQIVND (reference sequence). Here the CDR3 DNA reads TGTGCCAGTAGTATTGGTACATCGTACAATGAGCAGTTCTTC. It specifies CASSIGTSYNEQFF.

CDR3 nucleotide sequence: TGTGCCAGCAGTGTGGATCTGGGGATTGGTGGCTACACCTTC. It encodes CASSVDLGIGGYTF. V and J are TRBV2 and TRBJ1-2, with no clear D. Germline loops: CDR1 SNHLY, CDR2 FYNNEI. This CDR3 has 14 residues. The ends were cut back, 4 bases at V and 7 bases at J, with 16 bases in the middle.

The count of this clone is one. This rearrangement joins TRBV6-5 to TRBJ2-7, with a weak D call TRBD2 (5 bases). The V and J ends lost 0 bases and 5 bases respectively, with 11 bases between them. The CDR3 consists of 14 residues. Germline V lookup: CDR1 MNHEY, CDR2 SVGAGI. The CDR3 bases are TGTGCCAGCAGTTACTCGAGGGTTGGGCACGAGCAGTACTTC. Its translation: CASSYSRVGHEQYF.

The chain has TRBV27 and TRBJ2-2, with D tentatively TRBD2 (5 bases). V was clipped by 5 bases and J by 6 bases, with 19 bases between them. This CDR3 is built from 16 residues. Per germline, CDR1 MNHEY and CDR2 SMNVEV (reference sequence). For the CDR3, the DNA is TGTGCCAGCAGTAGAAGTCCACCGGGAACACCCGGGGAGCTGTTTTTT. This codes for CASSRSPPGTPGELFF.

The J gene is TRBJ2-7, the V gene TRBV27; no clear D. Trimming stripped 8 bases from V and 1 base from J, with 9 bases between. Per germline, CDR1 MNHEY and CDR2 SMNVEV (reference sequence). The CDR3 covers 12 residues. This CDR3 is CASLDRSYEQYF. The CDR3 DNA is TGTGCCAGCCTTGATAGGTCCTACGAGCAGTACTTC.

V gene TRBV5-1 combines with J gene TRBJ1-4; TRBD1 aligns across 7 bases. CDR3 size: 15 residues. With 5 bases clipped from V and 4 bases from J, the junction kept 8 bases outside the gene matches. Germline lookup yields CDR1 SGHRS and CDR2 YFSETQ. The CDR3 reads CASRNLRDSNEKLFF. CDR3 in DNA: TGCGCCAGCAGAAACCTCCGGGACAGTAATGAAAAACTGTTTTTT.

The chain combines TRBV18 with TRBJ1-3; D is perhaps TRBD1 (6 bases). This CDR3 comprises 15 residues. From germline, CDR1 is KGHSH and CDR2 LQKENI. Trimming left V 2 bases short and J 3 bases short, with 11 bases between. The CDR3 DNA sequence: TGTGCCAGCTCACCAATACAGGGCGATGGAAACACCATATATTTT. Residues: CASSPIQGDGNTIYF. The full variable domain, rest sourced from reference TRBV18 and TRBJ1-3, is NAGVMQNPRHLVRRRGQEARLRCSPMKGHSHVYWYRQLPEEGLKFMVYLQKENIIDESGMPKERFSAEFPKEGPSILRIQQVVRGDSAAYFCASSPIQGDGNTIYFGEGSWLTVV.

The chain joins TRBV27 to TRBJ2-5, with TRBD1 identical over 9 bases. Trimming at V came to 3 bases and at J to 1 base, leaving 12 bases not matched to a gene. The CDR3 is 18 residues long. Germline CDR1 reads MNHEY; CDR2 reads SMNVEV (reference sequence). The CDR3: CASSFSRPGQGIQETQYF. CDR3 bases: TGTGCCAGCAGTTTCTCCCGACCGGGACAGGGAATCCAAGAGACCCAGTACTTC.

This chain links TRBV10-3 with TRBJ1-5; 7 nucleotides align to TRBD1. V dropped 10 bases and J dropped 1; count of bases not matched to a gene: 10. CDR1 is ENHRY and CDR2 is SYGVKD in the germline V gene. The CDR3 is 15 amino acids. CDR3 coding DNA: TGTGCCAGCGCACAGGGGTTTTCCAGCAATCAGCCCCAGCATTTT. Its translation is CASAQGFSSNQPQHF.

The chain uses TRBV9 and TRBJ2-2; 9 nucleotides align to TRBD1. Germline CDR1 reads SGDLS; CDR2 reads YYNGEE. Trimming at V came to 4 bases and at J to 6 bases, leaving 13 bases not matched to a gene. The CDR3 consists of 17 residues. The CDR3 nucleotides read TGTGCCAGCAGCACCGGCCCCGGGACAGGGTCTGCCGGGGAGCTGTTTTTT. Translating gives CASSTGPGTGSAGELFF.

The chain joins TRBV6-6 to TRBJ2-5, with a possible D match to TRBD2 (5 bases). Germline V lookup: CDR1 MNHNY, CDR2 SVGAGI (reference sequence). This CDR3 has 11 residues. Trimming left V 2 bases short and J 7 bases short, with 5 bases between. Here the CDR3 reads CASSYRGTQYF. In nucleotides, the CDR3 is TGTGCCAGCAGTTACCGGGGGACCCAGTACTTC.

About this clone itself: Other DNA sequences of this sample code for an identical CDR3. This rearrangement joins TRBV28 to TRBJ1-1, with D possibly matching TRBD1 (6 bases). Trimming cost V 5 bases and J 0 bases, with 10 bases left between them. Germline V gene lookup returns CDR1 MDHEN and CDR2 SYDVKM. This CDR3 is built from 14 residues. The CDR3 bases are TGTGCCAGCAGTCCACAGGGAATGAACACTGAAGCTTTCTTT. Translated: CASSPQGMNTEAFF.

This chain connects TRBV5-1 to TRBJ1-3; no firm D call. The CDR3 is 15 amino acids. Germline values: CDR1 SGHRS, CDR2 YFSETQ. Trimming pared 0 bases from V and 4 bases from J, leaving 11 bases between. The chain's CDR3 is CASSLEGVLGNTIYF. In DNA, the CDR3 is TGCGCCAGCAGCTTGGAGGGAGTTCTCGGAAACACCATATATTTT.

This clone was observed once. The rearrangement links TRBV18 to TRBJ2-1; the match to TRBD2 covers 10 bases. The CDR3 is 14 residues long. Germline CDR1 is KGHSH and CDR2 is LQKENI. The junction had 2 bases not matched to a gene; V was cut back by 2 bases and J by 7 bases. The CDR3 region is CASSPGLAENEQFF. CDR3 in DNA: TGTGCCAGCTCACCAGGACTAGCGGAGAATGAGCAGTTCTTC.

V usage is TRBV5-1 and J usage is TRBJ2-1, with D possibly TRBD2 on 6 matching bases. Germline V lookup: CDR1 SGHRS, CDR2 YFSETQ. The length of the CDR3 is 14 residues. Trimming cost V 2 bases and J 6 bases, with 12 bases left between them. The CDR3 loop reads CASSLLEGRNEQFF. CDR3 sequence (DNA): TGCGCCAGCAGCTTATTGGAGGGCCGCAATGAGCAGTTCTTC.

This sequence joins TRBV5-6 and TRBJ2-7; 12 bases are a match to TRBD2. This CDR3 is built from 18 residues. With V trimmed by 3 bases and J by 4 bases, 14 bases remained unmatched. Germline V gene sequence: CDR1 SGHDT, CDR2 YYEEEE. The CDR3 loop reads CASSSRLAGELYGYEQYF. For the CDR3, the DNA is TGTGCCAGCAGCTCCAGACTAGCGGGAGAACTATATGGATACGAGCAGTACTTC.